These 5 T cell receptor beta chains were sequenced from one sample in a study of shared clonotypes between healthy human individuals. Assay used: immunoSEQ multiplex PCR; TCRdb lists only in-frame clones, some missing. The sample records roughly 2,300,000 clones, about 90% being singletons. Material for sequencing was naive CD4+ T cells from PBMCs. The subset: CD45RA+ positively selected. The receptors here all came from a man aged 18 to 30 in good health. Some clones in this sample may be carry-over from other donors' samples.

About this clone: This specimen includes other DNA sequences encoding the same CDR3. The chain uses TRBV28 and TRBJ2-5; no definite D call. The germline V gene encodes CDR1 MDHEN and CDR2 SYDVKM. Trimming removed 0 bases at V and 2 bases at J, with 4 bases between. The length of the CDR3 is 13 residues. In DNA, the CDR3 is TGTGCCAGCAGTTTATGGGGTCAAGAGACCCAGTACTTC. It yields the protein CASSLWGQETQYF.

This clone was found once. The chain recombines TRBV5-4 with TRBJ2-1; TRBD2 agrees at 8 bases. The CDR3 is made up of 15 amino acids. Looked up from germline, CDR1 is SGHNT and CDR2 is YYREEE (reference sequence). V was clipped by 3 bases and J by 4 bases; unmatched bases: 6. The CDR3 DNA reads TGTGCCAGCAGCTCCGGGACTAGGAGTTACAATGAGCAGTTCTTC. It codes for CASSSGTRSYNEQFF.

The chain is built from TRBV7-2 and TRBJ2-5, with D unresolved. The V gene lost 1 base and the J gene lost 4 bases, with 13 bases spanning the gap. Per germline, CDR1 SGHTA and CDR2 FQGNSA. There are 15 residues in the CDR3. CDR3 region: CASSLEGVLRETQYF. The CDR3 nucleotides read TGTGCCAGCAGCTTAGAAGGTGTACTACGAGAGACCCAGTACTTC. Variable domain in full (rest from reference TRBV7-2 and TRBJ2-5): GAGVSQSPSNKVTEKGKDVELRCDPISGHTALYWYRQSLGQGLEFLIYFQGNSAPDKSGLPSDRFSAERTGGSVSTLTIQRTQQEDSAVYLCASSLEGVLRETQYFGPGTRLLVL.

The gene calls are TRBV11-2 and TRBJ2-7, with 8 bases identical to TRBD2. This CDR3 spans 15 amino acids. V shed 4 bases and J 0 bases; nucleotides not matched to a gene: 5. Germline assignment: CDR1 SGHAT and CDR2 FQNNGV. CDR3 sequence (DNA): TGTGCCAGCAGCTGGTCCAGCGGGAGCTCCTACGAGCAGTACTTC. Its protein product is CASSWSSGSSYEQYF.

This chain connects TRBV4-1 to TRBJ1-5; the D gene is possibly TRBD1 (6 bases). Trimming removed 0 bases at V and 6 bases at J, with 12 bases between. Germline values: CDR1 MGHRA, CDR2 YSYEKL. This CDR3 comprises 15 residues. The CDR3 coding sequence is TGCGCCAGCAGCCAAGAAGACAGGATGGGTCAGCCCCAGCATTTT. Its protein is CASSQEDRMGQPQHF.